The source of this TCR beta chain is a study of blood T cell repertoires in COVID-19. The overall study: Samples of COVID-19 (acute and convalescent) were obtained from the United States, Italy and Spain. T cells, B-cell-depleted T cells, or PBMCs provided the cDNA or gDNA that served as material.

Original analysis: Amplified reference gene primers provided the basis for estimating nucleated cell counts. TCRdb's table, derived via immunoSEQ multiplex PCR, lists solely in-frame clones and lacks some. The V and J calls and the clone size are those of that table, but D and trimming were determined from the DNA. The sample carries about 40,000 clones, roughly 80% recorded once. The junction had 2 bases not matched to a gene; V was cut back by 4 bases and J by 5 bases. The CDR3 extends over 12 amino acids. Germline assignment: CDR1 SNHLY and CDR2 FYNNEI. The chain carries TRBV2 and TRBJ2-7; TRBD1 matches 7 bases. The receptor's source is a woman aged 55-69 years with acute or convalescent COVID-19. The sequenced material came from peripheral blood. In DNA, the CDR3 is TGTGCCAGCAGTGGTGGACAGGACGAGCAGTACTTC. Its translation: CASSGGQDEQYF.